The source of this T cell receptor (beta chain) is a study of tumor-infiltrating lymphocytes in primary liver carcinoma. Regarding the study as a whole: The difference in top-250-clone fraction between tumors and blood was significant, favoring tumors (p = 0.039). Only about 7-25% of top clones occurred in every one of the five tumor regions.

The CDR3 spans 12 amino acids, including both terminal residues. Germline loops: CDR1 SGHAT, CDR2 FQNNGV. From unsorted bulk tissue weighing roughly 17-31 mg, DNA and RNA were co-extracted. With chronic HBV infection, the patients were also treatment-naive. Sampling was performed at five separate regions of each tumor. This clonotype was seen just once. Its antigen remains unknown. Without the conserved terminal phenylalanine or tryptophan, this CDR3 likely stems from a read error. The DNA is omitted, as the CDR3 cannot be located on it reliably, and the CDR3 follows TCRdb's listing. A primer in the constant region served to generate TCR beta cDNA from around 500 ng of total RNA. Three nested multiplex PCR rounds of slightly modified ARM-PCR generated TCR beta libraries. Use of TRBV1-TRBV30 forward primers with a C-beta reverse primer characterized the first two PCR rounds, which lasted 10 cycles each. TCRdb reprocessed the multiplex PCR reads with MiXCR, giving one entry per CDR3 protein. The profile shows tens of thousands of distinct CDR3 sequences, approximately 70% of them singletons.

Sequenced input: liver tumor tissue from sampling region 1. As for subset: tumor region T1, superior pole. The clonotype originates from a man between 35 and 55 years old with primary liver carcinoma and hepatitis B virus infection. The chain links TRBV11-2 to TRBJ2-5; the DNA was not used to check the table's D call, TRBD1. The CDR3 is CASSLKERAQHL.